Listed below are T cell receptor beta chains from one sample, sequenced in a study of chemoradiotherapy in HPV16-positive cancers. TCRdb keeps only in-frame clones here, not all; method: immunoSEQ multiplex PCR. The top ten clones hold 15% to 20% of a sample with roughly 12,000 clones, 50% to 75% of them seen once. This material was collected from a patient who underwent chemoradiotherapy. The source of these receptors is a human donor with HPV-associated anogenital cancer. The CDR3 runs from the conserved cysteine through the conserved F or W. The D gene is left open where the match is weak. For some rows the clone size is stated as once, few or many, or as a class when expanded; others skip it.

size	J	V	D	DNA	CDR3
few	TRBJ2-7	TRBV2	TRBD1	TGTGCCAGCAGTTGGGACAGTTCCTACGAGCAGTACTTC	CASSWDSSYEQYF
large	TRBJ1-5	TRBV15	NA	TGTGCCACCAGCAGAGCTTCAGAGATTAATCAGCCCCAGCATTTT	CATSRASEINQPQHF
NA	TRBJ1-6	TRBV5-1	NA	TGCGCCAGCAGCTTGGCACAGAATAATTCACCCCTCCACTTT	CASSLAQNNSPLHF
NA	TRBJ2-5	TRBV4-1	NA	TGCGCCAGCAGCCAAGCTAACCAGCAAGAGACCCAGTACTTC	CASSQANQQETQYF
NA	TRBJ2-7	TRBV11-2	NA	TGTGCCAGCAGCCCCCCCGGGGAGCAGTACTTC	CASSPPGEQYF
NA	TRBJ1-6	TRBV27	NA	TGTGCCAGCAATTACTTCTACGGGGTAGGGAATTCACCCCTCCACTTT	CASNYFYGVGNSPLHF
NA	TRBJ2-1	TRBV11-2	NA	TGTGCCAGCAGCTCCCTCTACAATGAGCAGTTCTTC	CASSSLYNEQFF
NA	TRBJ2-3	TRBV19	NA	TGTGCCAGTAGCGGGCTAGCCGCAGATACGCAGTATTTT	CASSGLAADTQYF
few	TRBJ2-2	TRBV10-3	TRBD2	TGTGCCACCGGACTAGCTGGCGGGGAGCTGTTTTTT	CATGLAGGELFF
NA	TRBJ2-1	TRBV7-2	NA	TGTGCCAGCAGCCCCAGTCCGGACACTTACAATGAGCAGTTCTTC	CASSPSPDTYNEQFF
once	TRBJ1-3	TRBV27	NA	TGTGCCAGCAGCCCACGTGGCGGCTCTGGAAACACCATATATTTT	CASSPRGGSGNTIYF
NA	TRBJ1-1	TRBV15	NA	TGTGCCACCAGTCCCGGGCAGGGTACCACTGAAGCTTTCTTT	CATSPGQGTTEAFF
once	TRBJ2-2	TRBV7-6	TRBD2	TGTGCCAGCAGCTTAGAGTCGGGGAGGGACGGGGAGCTGTTTTTT	CASSLESGRDGELFF
NA	TRBJ1-4	TRBV30	NA	TGTGCCGGGAAAGGGACGGCTAATGAAAAACTGTTTTTT	CAGKGTANEKLFF
NA	TRBJ2-3	TRBV7-2	NA	TGTGCCAGCAGCTTAACGCGGCTCACAGATACGCAGTATTTT	CASSLTRLTDTQYF
NA	TRBJ1-1	TRBV5-4	NA	TGTGCCAGCAGCTCTCGACGGGACACTGAAGCTTTCTTT	CASSSRRDTEAFF
NA	TRBJ2-1	TRBV9	TRBD2	TGTGCCAGCAGCGATCTTACCACGGGACTAGCGGGTCATGAGCAGTTCTTC	CASSDLTTGLAGHEQFF
NA	TRBJ1-5	TRBV9	NA	TGTGCCAGCAGCGTAGCTGGGGTTAGCAATCAGCCCCAGCATTTT	CASSVAGVSNQPQHF
NA	TRBJ2-5	TRBV5-1	NA	TGCGCCAGCAGGTCCGGGACCCACTCGAGAGAGACCCAGTACTTC	CASRSGTHSRETQYF
few	TRBJ1-5	TRBV7-9	NA	TGTGCCAGCAGCTTAATTGAGGGTCAGCCCCAGCATTTT	CASSLIEGQPQHF
NA	TRBJ2-1	TRBV28	NA	TGTGCCAGCAGTCCAGACAGAAGCTCCTACAATGAGCAGTTCTTC	CASSPDRSSYNEQFF
NA	TRBJ2-5	TRBV7-3	TRBD2	TGTGCCAGCAGCTTAGCGGGAGGTTCCGGGGAGACCCAGTACTTC	CASSLAGGSGETQYF
NA	TRBJ1-2	TRBV18	NA	TGTGCCAGCTCACCAAGGACAGCCCTCTATGGCTACACCTTC	CASSPRTALYGYTF
NA	TRBJ2-7	TRBV27	NA	TGTGCCAGCAGTTTATTCGGGATTAGCTCCTACGAGCAGTACTTC	CASSLFGISSYEQYF
NA	TRBJ2-2	TRBV6-6	NA	TGTGCCAGCACCCGAAGCGGGAACACCGGGGAGCTGTTTTTT	CASTRSGNTGELFF
NA	TRBJ2-3	TRBV10-2	NA	TGCGCCAGCAGTGATGGAAGTGACCGGGGCACAGATACGCAGTATTTT	CASSDGSDRGTDTQYF
few	TRBJ1-4	TRBV11-2	NA	TGTGCCAGCAGCCAAAAACCCGGCGGGGGAAATGAAAAACTGTTTTTT	CASSQKPGGGNEKLFF
NA	TRBJ1-2	TRBV2	TRBD1	TGTGCCAGCAGGGGCCCTGCGGGACAGGGCCACGAGGGCTACACCTTC	CASRGPAGQGHEGYTF